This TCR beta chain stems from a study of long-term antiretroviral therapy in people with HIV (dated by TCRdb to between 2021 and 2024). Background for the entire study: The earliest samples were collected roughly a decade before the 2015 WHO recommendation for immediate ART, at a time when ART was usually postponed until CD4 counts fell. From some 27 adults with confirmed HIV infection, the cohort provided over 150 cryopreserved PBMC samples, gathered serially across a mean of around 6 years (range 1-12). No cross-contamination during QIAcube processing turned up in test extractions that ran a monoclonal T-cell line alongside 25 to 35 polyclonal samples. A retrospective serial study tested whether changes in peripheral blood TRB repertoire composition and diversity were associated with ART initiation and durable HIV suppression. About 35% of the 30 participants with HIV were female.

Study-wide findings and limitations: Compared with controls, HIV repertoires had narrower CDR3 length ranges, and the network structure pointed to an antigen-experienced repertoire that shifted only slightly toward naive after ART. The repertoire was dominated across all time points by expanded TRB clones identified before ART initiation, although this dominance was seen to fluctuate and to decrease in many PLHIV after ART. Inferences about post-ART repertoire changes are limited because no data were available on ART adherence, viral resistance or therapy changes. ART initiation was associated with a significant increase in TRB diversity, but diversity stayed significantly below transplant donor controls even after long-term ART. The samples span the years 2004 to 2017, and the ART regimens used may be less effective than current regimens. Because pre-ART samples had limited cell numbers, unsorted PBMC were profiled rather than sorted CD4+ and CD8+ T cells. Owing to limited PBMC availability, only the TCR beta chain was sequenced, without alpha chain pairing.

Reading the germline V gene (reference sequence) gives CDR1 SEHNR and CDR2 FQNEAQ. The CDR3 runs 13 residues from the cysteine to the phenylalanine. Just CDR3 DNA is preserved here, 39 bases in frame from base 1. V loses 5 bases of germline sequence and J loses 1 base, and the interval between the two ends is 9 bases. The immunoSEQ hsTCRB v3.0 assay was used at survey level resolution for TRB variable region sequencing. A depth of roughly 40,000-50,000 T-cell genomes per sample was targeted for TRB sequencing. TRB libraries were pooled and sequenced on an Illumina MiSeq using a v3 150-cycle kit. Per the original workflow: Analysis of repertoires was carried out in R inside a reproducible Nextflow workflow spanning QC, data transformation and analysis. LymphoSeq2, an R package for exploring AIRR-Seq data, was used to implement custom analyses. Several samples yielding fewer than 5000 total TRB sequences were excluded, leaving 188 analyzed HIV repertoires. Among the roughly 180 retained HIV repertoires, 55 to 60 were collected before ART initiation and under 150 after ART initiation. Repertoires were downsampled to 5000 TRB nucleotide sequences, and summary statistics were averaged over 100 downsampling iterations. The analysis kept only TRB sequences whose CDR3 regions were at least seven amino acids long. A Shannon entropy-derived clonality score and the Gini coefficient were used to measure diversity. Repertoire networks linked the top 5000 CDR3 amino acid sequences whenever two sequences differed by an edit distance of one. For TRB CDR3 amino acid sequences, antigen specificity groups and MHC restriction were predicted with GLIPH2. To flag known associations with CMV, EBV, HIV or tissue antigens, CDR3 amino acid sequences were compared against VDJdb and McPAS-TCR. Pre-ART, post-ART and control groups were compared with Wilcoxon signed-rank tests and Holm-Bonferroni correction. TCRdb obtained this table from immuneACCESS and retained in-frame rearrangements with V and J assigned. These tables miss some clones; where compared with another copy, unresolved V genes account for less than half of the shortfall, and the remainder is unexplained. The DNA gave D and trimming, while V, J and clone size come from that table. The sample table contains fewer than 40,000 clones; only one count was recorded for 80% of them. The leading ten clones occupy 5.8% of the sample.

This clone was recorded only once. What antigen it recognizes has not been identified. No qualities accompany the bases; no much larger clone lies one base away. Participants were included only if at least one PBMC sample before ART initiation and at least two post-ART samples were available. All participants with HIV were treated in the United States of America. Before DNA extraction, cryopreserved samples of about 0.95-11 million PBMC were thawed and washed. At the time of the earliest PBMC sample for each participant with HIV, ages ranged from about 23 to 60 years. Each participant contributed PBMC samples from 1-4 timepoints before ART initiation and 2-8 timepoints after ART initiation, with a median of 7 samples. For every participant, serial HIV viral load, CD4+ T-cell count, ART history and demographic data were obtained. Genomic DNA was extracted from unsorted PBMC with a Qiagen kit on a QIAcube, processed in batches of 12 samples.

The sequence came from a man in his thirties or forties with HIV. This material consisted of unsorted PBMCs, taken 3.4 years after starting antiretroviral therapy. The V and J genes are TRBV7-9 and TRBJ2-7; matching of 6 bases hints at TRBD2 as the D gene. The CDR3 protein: CASSPGTSYEQYF. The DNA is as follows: TGTGCCAGCAGCCCGGGGACTTCCTACGAGCAGTACTTC.